A selection of T cell receptor beta chains follows, all from one sample in a study of blood T cell repertoires in COVID-19. Repertoires were generated with immunoSEQ multiplex PCR, while TCRdb's copy carries only in-frame clones and drops some. The repertoire holds some 36,000 clones, with 90% as singletons. The specimen was peripheral blood. These receptors originate from a man aged 60-69 years with active or convalescent COVID-19. Each CDR3 is given with its conserved first and last residue. The D gene is left open where the match is weak. Clone size is shown for a subset of rows, as once, few, many or a class of expanded clone.

>.|.|15|TRBV13|TRBJ2-3
TGTGCCAGCAGCACTCGCTGGGGGGTAGGGGATACGCAGTATTTT
CASSTRWGVGDTQYF
>.|.|13|TRBV14|TRBJ1-4
TGTGCCAGCAGCCAAGGGCTCGGACAGCTTCTGTTTTTT
CASSQGLGQLLFF
>TRBD1|.|13|TRBV6-5|TRBJ1-4
TGTGCCAGCAACAGGGGGCAAGGTGAAAAACTGTTTTTT
CASNRGQGEKLFF
>TRBD1|.|16|TRBV7-9|TRBJ2-5
TGTGCCAGCAGCCAAACAGGGGCCACGTACCAAGAGACCCAGTACTTC
CASSQTGATYQETQYF
>.|.|15|TRBV7-9|TRBJ1-6
TGTGCCAGCAGCGCTCCTAGCTCCTATAATTCACCCCTCCACTTT
CASSAPSSYNSPLHF
>.|.|15|TRBV7-7|TRBJ2-7
TGTGCTAGCAGCTTGCGTCCTGGAGGGAACTACGAGCAGTACTTC
CASSLRPGGNYEQYF
>.|.|14|TRBV15|TRBJ2-3
TGTGCCTCCAGATCCGGGACTGCACTGGATACGCAGTATTTT
CASRSGTALDTQYF
>TRBD1|.|14|TRBV7-9|TRBJ1-2
TGTGCCAGCAGCTTAGCGACAGGGTTGAGTGGCTACACCTTC
CASSLATGLSGYTF
>.|.|14|TRBV5-1|TRBJ1-1
TGCGCCAGCAGCTTGAGACTGAAGAACACTGAAGCTTTCTTT
CASSLRLKNTEAFF
>.|.|13|TRBV4-3|TRBJ1-1
TGCGCCAGCAGCCAAGACCCTAGGATAGAAGCTTTCTTT
CASSQDPRIEAFF
>TRBD2|once|16|TRBV24-1|TRBJ2-1
TGTGCCACCAGTGACCCAGGACTAGCCGGTCACAATGAGCAGTTCTTC
CATSDPGLAGHNEQFF
>.|once|12|TRBV28|TRBJ1-4
TGTGCCAGCAGTCCCTTGAGGGAAAAACTGTTTTTT
CASSPLREKLFF
>TRBD2|medium-sized|15|TRBV4-3|TRBJ2-1
TGCGCCAGCAGCCTGCGGGAGAGCTCCTACAATGAGCAGTTCTTC
CASSLRESSYNEQFF
>TRBD1|.|15|TRBV18|TRBJ1-4
TGTGCCAGCTCACCGGACAGGGCCCTTAATGAAAAACTGTTTTTT
CASSPDRALNEKLFF
>.|.|13|TRBV12-5|TRBJ1-4
TGTGCTAGTGGCCTAGACAGGATGGGAAAACTGTTTTTT
CASGLDRMGKLFF
>.|.|14|TRBV4-2|TRBJ1-1
TGTGCCAGCAGCCAAGGAGGAGGGAGGGTTGAAGCTTTCTTT
CASSQGGGRVEAFF
>.|.|13|TRBV12-3/TRBV12-4|TRBJ1-4
TGTGCCAGCAGTTTAAGGCGGGGGGACCAACTGTTTTTT
CASSLRRGDQLFF
>TRBD2|.|15|TRBV19|TRBJ2-2
TGTGCCAGTATGGGGAGGGGCAGGGTGGCCGGGGAGCTGTTTTTT
CASMGRGRVAGELFF
>TRBD2|.|17|TRBV4-2|TRBJ2-3
TGTGCCAGCAGCCAAGAGATCACGTCACGAGCGGGAGATGTTGTGTATTTT
CASSQEITSRAGDVVYF
>.|.|16|TRBV6-6|TRBJ1-3
TGTGCCAGCAGTCATAAGTCCCGCGGCTCTGGAAACACCATATATTTT
CASSHKSRGSGNTIYF
>TRBD1|.|14|TRBV6-6|TRBJ1-1
TGTGCCAGCATTCAACTAACAGGGGAAGGTGAAGCTTTCTTT
CASIQLTGEGEAFF
>TRBD2|once|17|TRBV24-1|TRBJ2-2
TGTGCCACCAGTGCCGGTAACCGGGGGGATCCCGGCGGGGAGCTGTTTTTT
CATSAGNRGDPGGELFF
>TRBD1|.|16|TRBV30|TRBJ2-7
TGTGCCTGGGGGAAACCCCTGGGACAGGGAACGGGCGAGCAGTACTTC
CAWGKPLGQGTGEQYF
>.|.|16|TRBV5-1|TRBJ2-7
TGCGCCAGCAGCTTGGCCTCGGCAGGGGGGTGGAACGAGCAGTACTTC
CASSLASAGGWNEQYF
>TRBD1|.|14|TRBV10-3|TRBJ1-2
TGTGCCATCAGAGGGACAGGGGGCCAAGAAGGCTACACCTTC
CAIRGTGGQEGYTF
>.|.|12|TRBV12-3/TRBV12-4|TRBJ2-1
TGTGCCAGCAGTTTGTTATCCTACGAGCAGTTCTTC
CASSLLSYEQFF
>.|.|14|TRBV11-2|TRBJ2-3
TGTGCCAGCAGCTTCGAATGGCAGGGAGGTACGCAGTATTTT
CASSFEWQGGTQYF
>.|.|18|TRBV4-1|TRBJ1-6
TGCGCCAGCAGCCAAAAGTATACGACAGAGTTCTATAATTCACCCCTCCACTTT
CASSQKYTTEFYNSPLHF
>.|.|15|TRBV11-3|TRBJ2-2
TGTGCCAGCAGCTTGGACAGTTTGAACACCGGGGAGCTGTTTTTT
CASSLDSLNTGELFF
>.|.|13|TRBV7-3|TRBJ2-3
TGTGCCAGCAGCATACGCGAAGGGGGTACGCAGTATTTT
CASSIREGGTQYF
>TRBD1|.|15|TRBV5-4|TRBJ2-1
TGTGCCAGCAGCTTGCGGGACAGAGTATACAATGAGCAGTTCTTC
CASSLRDRVYNEQFF
>.|.|15|TRBV27|TRBJ2-7
TGTGCCAGCAGTTTAAGCTTCAGGGGACCCTACGAGCAGTACTTC
CASSLSFRGPYEQYF
>TRBD2|once|18|TRBV27|TRBJ2-3
TGTGCCAGCAGTTCCGAACGACTAGCGGGGCTTAGCACAGATACGCAGTATTTT
CASSSERLAGLSTDTQYF
>TRBD2|.|14|TRBV20-1|TRBJ2-3
TGCAGTGCTAGTACTAGCGGGGGCACAGATACGCAGTATTTT
CSASTSGGTDTQYF
>.|.|14|TRBV9|TRBJ1-1
TGTGCCAGCAGCACCTCCCAGGGATACACTGAAGCTTTCTTT
CASSTSQGYTEAFF
>.|.|14|TRBV9|TRBJ2-5
TGTGCCAGCAGCTCGGGGGAGAGGCGAGAGACCCAGTACTTC
CASSSGERRETQYF
>TRBD1|.|15|TRBV5-4|TRBJ2-1
TGTGCCAGCAGCAAGAACAGGGGGCTCTACAATGAGCAGTTCTTC
CASSKNRGLYNEQFF
>.|once|15|TRBV19|TRBJ1-4
TGTGCCAGTAGTCCTCCGGGACAAAAATGGGAAAAACTGTTTTTT
CASSPPGQKWEKLFF
>.|.|15|TRBV6-6|TRBJ2-7
TGTGCCAGCAACCAACGTAGCAGGGCCTCCTACGAGCAGTACTTC
CASNQRSRASYEQYF
>.|.|15|TRBV18|TRBJ2-7
TGTGCCAGCTCACCGCCTACCCGGGGTCCCTACGAGCAGTACTTC
CASSPPTRGPYEQYF
>TRBD1|.|15|TRBV11-2|TRBJ2-2
TGTGCCAGCAGCTTCGGGACAGGGGAGGCCGGGGAGCTGTTTTTT
CASSFGTGEAGELFF
>TRBD1|.|17|TRBV28|TRBJ1-6
TGTGCCAGCAACTTGGGACAGGGGACCCGAAGAGATTCACCCCTCCACTTT
CASNLGQGTRRDSPLHF
>.|.|13|TRBV11-2|TRBJ2-5
TGTGCCAGCAGTTCACTAGCATGGGAGACCCAGTACTTC
CASSSLAWETQYF
>.|.|18|TRBV18|TRBJ2-6
TGTGCCAGCTCACCACGGGCAGGGATAGTGCCTGGGGCCAACGTCCTGACTTTC
CASSPRAGIVPGANVLTF
>TRBD1|.|16|TRBV27|TRBJ2-7
TGTGCCAGCAGTTTTGTGGTTGGCAGGGGGCTTTGGGAGCAGTACTTC
CASSFVVGRGLWEQYF
>TRBD2|.|16|TRBV6-5|TRBJ2-7
TGTGCCAGCAGTTACTCGAGCCGGACTAGCGCATACGAGCAGTACTTC
CASSYSSRTSAYEQYF
>.|.|16|TRBV5-4|TRBJ1-1
TGTGCCAGCAGCATGCCGGGTCCCCTCCAGGGCACTGAAGCTTTCTTT
CASSMPGPLQGTEAFF